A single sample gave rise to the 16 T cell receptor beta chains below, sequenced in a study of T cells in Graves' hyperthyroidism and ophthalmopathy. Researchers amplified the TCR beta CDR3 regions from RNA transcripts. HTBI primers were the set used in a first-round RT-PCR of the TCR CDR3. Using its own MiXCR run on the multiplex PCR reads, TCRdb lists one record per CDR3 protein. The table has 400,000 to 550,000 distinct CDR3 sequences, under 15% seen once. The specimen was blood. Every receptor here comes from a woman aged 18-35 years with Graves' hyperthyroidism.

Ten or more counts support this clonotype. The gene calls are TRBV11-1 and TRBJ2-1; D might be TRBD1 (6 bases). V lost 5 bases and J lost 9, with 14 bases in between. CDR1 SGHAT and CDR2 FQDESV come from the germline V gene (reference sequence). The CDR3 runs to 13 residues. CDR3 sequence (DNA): TGTGCCAGCAGCGTACAGGGTTGGATTGAGCAGTTCTTC. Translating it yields CASSVQGWIEQFF.

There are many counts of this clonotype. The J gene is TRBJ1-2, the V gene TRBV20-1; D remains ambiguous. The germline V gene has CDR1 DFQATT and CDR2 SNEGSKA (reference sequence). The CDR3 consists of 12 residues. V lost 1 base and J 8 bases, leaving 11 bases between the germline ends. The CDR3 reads CSARGRERGYTF. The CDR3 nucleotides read TGCAGTGCTAGAGGAAGAGAGAGGGGCTACACCTTC.

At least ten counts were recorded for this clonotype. The CDR3 DNA reads TGTGCCTGGAGTGGGGCGAGTGGCTACACCTTC. Encoded protein: CAWSGASGYTF. V is TRBV30 and J is TRBJ1-2; no firm D call. Germline values: CDR1 GTSNPN, CDR2 SVGIG (reference sequence). Trimming removed 1 base at V and 7 bases at J, with 7 bases between. The CDR3 runs to 11 residues. Based on the CDR3 plus reference TRBV30 and TRBJ1-2, the full variable domain is SQTIHQWPATLVQPVGSPLSLECTVEGTSNPNLYWYRQAAGRGLQLLFYSVGIGQISSEVPQNLSASRPQDRQFILSSKKLLLSDSGFYLCAWSGASGYTFGSGTRLTVV.

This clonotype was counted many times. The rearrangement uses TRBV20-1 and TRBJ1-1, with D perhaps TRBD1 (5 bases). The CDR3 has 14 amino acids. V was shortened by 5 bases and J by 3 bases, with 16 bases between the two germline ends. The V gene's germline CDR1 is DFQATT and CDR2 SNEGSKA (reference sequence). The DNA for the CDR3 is TGCAGTGCTCAAATTTACGGGGGTGACACTGAAGCTTTCTTT. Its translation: CSAQIYGGDTEAFF.

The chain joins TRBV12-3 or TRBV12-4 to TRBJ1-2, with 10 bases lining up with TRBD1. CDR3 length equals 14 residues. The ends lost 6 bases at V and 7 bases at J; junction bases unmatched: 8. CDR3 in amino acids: CASSRDRGKSGYTF. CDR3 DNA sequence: TGTGCCAGCAGCCGGGACAGGGGTAAGAGTGGCTACACCTTC.

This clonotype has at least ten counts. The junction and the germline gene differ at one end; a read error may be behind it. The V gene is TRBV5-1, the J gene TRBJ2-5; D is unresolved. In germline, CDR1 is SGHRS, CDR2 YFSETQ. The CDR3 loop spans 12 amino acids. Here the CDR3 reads CASSATQETQYF. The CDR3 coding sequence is TGTGCCAGCAGTGCGACCCAAGAGACCCAGTACTTC.

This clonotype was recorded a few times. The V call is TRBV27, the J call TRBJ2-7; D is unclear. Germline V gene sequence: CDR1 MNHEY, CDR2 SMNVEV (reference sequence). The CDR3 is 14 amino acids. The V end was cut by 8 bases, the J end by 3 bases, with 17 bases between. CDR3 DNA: TGTGCCAGCCGCCAGACCGGATATAGCTACGAGCAGTACTTC. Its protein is CASRQTGYSYEQYF.

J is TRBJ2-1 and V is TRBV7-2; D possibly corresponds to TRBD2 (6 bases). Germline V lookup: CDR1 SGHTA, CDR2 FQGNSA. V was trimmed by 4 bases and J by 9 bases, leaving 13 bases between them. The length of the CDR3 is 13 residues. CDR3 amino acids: CASSWGLSGEQFF. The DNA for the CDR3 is TGTGCCAGCAGCTGGGGACTCTCGGGTGAGCAGTTCTTC.

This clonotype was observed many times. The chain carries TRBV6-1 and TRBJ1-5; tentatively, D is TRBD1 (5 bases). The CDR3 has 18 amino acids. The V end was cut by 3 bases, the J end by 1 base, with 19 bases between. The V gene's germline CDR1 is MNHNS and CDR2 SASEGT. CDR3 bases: TGTGCCAGCAGTGACCGGGGACGGAGTATTAGCAGCAATCAGCCCCAGCATTTT. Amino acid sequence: CASSDRGRSISSNQPQHF.

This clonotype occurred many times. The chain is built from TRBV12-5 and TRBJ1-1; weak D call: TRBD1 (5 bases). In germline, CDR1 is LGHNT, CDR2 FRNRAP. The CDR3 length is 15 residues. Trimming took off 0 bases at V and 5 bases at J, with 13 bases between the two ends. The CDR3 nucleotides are TGTGCTAGTGGTTTGGTACACAGGCAGGTTACTGAAGCTTTCTTT. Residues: CASGLVHRQVTEAFF.

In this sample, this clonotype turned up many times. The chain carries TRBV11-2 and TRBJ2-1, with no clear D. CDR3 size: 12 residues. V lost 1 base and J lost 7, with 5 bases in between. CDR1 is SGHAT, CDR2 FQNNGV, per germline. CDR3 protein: CASSLVPNEQFF. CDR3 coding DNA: TGTGCCAGCAGCTTAGTCCCAAATGAGCAGTTCTTC.

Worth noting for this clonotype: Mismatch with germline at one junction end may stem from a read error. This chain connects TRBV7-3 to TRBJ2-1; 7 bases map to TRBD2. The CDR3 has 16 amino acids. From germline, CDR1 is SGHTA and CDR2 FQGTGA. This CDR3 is CASSLYPGLKSGEQFF. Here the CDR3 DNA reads TGCGCCAGCAGCCTTTACCCGGGACTAAAGTCCGGCGAGCAGTTCTTC.

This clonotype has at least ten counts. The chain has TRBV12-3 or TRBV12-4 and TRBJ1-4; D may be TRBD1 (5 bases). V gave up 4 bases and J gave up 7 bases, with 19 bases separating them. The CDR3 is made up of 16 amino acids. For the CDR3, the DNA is TGTGCCAGCAGTTCCCTCCTCGGGGCGAGGGGTGAAAAACTGTTTTTT. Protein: CASSSLLGARGEKLFF.

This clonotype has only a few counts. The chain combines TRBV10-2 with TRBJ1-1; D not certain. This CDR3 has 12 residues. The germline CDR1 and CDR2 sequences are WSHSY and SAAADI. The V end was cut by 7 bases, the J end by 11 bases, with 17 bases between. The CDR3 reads CASTGGPWEAFF. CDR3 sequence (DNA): TGCGCCAGCACCGGTGGGCCTTGGGAGGCTTTCTTT.

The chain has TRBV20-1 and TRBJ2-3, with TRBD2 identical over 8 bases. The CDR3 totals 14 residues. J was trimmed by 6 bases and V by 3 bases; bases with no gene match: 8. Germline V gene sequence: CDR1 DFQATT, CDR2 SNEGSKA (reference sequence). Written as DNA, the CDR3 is TGCAGTGCTAGCCTAGCGGGCTTCGCGGATACGCAGTATTTT. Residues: CSASLAGFADTQYF.

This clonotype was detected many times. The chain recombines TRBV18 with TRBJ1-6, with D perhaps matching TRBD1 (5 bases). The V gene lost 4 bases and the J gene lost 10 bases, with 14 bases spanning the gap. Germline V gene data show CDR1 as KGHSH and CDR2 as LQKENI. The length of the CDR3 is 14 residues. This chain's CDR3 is CASSHGGDGSPLHF. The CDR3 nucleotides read TGTGCCAGCTCACATGGAGGGGATGGGTCACCCCTCCACTTT.